These 22 T cell receptor beta chains share one sample of origin, sequenced in a study of CD8+CD57+ T cells in acquired aplastic anemia. CD8+CD57+ cell expansion, shown by flow cytometry, had occurred in the patients selected for sequencing. The study profiled TCR beta VDJ and CDR3 using genomic DNA as template. TCRdb itself ran the reads through MiXCR, one entry per CDR3 protein. Of 95,000 to 150,000 distinct CDR3 sequences in the sample, 50% to 70% were seen once. Sequenced sample: sorted CD4+, CD8+, or CD8+CD57+ T cells (not recorded which) from PBMCs. The receptors originated from a human donor with aplastic anemia.

This clonotype showed up many times. This chain joins TRBV12-3 or TRBV12-4 and TRBJ2-2; TRBD2 is a possible D gene (6 bases). V lost 2 bases, J lost 4 bases, and 11 bases lay in between. CDR3 size: 15 residues. The DNA for the CDR3 is TGTGCCAGCAGTTTAAACGGGAGCCCCACCGGGGAGCTGTTTTTT. Amino acids: CASSLNGSPTGELFF.

The chain recombines TRBV11-2 with TRBJ2-3; D is possibly TRBD2 (6 bases). From germline, CDR1 is SGHAT and CDR2 FQNNGV. The CDR3 has 14 amino acids. The V end was cut by 5 bases, the J end by 2 bases, with 11 bases between. CDR3 amino acids: CASSQTRFTDTQYF. CDR3 sequence (DNA): TGTGCCAGCAGCCAGACTAGATTCACAGATACGCAGTATTTT.

The rearrangement links TRBV14 to TRBJ2-7; D gene uncertain. Trimming removed 1 base at V and 6 bases at J, with 7 bases between. The CDR3 is made up of 12 amino acids. Germline-derived CDR1 and CDR2 are SGHDN and FVKESK. The CDR3 DNA is TGTGCCAGCAGCCAAGGGAGCCCCGAGCAGTACTTC. The encoded protein is CASSQGSPEQYF.

In its sample, this clonotype was seen a few times. This chain links TRBV27 with TRBJ2-7; D is undetermined. The CDR3 is 13 amino acids. The V and J ends lost 2 bases and 4 bases respectively, with 9 bases between them. CDR1 and CDR2 from the germline V gene are MNHEY and SMNVEV (reference sequence). The CDR3 sequence is CASSLTSRYEQYF. DNA of the CDR3: TGTGCCAGCAGTTTAACTTCCAGGTACGAGCAGTACTTC.

This clonotype has a handful of counts. The rearrangement uses TRBV2 and TRBJ1-1, with 7 bases lining up with TRBD1. The CDR3 is 15 amino acids. V lost 3 bases and J lost 5; bases outside the gene matches: 9. Germline V gene data show CDR1 as SNHLY and CDR2 as FYNNEI. CDR3 sequence reads: CASSDGAGGWTEAFF. DNA for the CDR3: TGTGCCAGCAGTGACGGGGCAGGGGGGTGGACTGAAGCTTTCTTT.

This clonotype was seen a handful of times. The chain uses TRBV7-6 and TRBJ2-5, with D tentatively TRBD1 (6 bases). Trimming pared 6 bases from V and 4 bases from J, leaving 15 bases between. CDR3 size: 14 residues. Germline V gene data show CDR1 as SGHVS and CDR2 as FNYEAQ. The DNA for the CDR3 is TGTGCCAGCAGTCCCCTTGGGGGCGCAGAGACCCAGTACTTC. Translation: CASSPLGGAETQYF.

This chain links TRBV25-1 with TRBJ1-2; 7 bases are a match to TRBD1. In germline, CDR1 is MGHDK, CDR2 SYGVNS. The CDR3 spans 14 residues. With 6 bases clipped from V and 0 bases from J, the junction kept 4 bases outside the gene matches. In DNA form, the CDR3 reads TGTGCCAGCAGCAGGGGGGAATCTAACTATGGCTACACCTTC. This encodes CASSRGESNYGYTF.

This clonotype was detected many times. CDR3: CASSGTNYEQYF. CDR3 sequence (DNA): TGTGCCAGTAGTGGCACTAACTACGAGCAGTACTTC. The chain carries TRBV19 and TRBJ2-7; D uncertain. The ends were cut back, 5 bases at V and 3 bases at J, with 8 bases in the middle. CDR3 size: 12 residues. Germline-derived CDR1 and CDR2 are LNHDA and SQIVND (reference sequence).

This rearrangement joins TRBV5-8 to TRBJ1-6; D not resolved. The CDR3 length is 14 residues. V was clipped by 5 bases and J by 10 bases, with 16 bases between them. From germline, CDR1 is SGHTS and CDR2 YDEGEE. As DNA, the CDR3 is TGTGCCAGCAGTTTCCCGCAATCGGCGTCACCCCTCCACTTT. It encodes CASSFPQSASPLHF.

This clonotype was seen at least ten times. The chain combines TRBV14 with TRBJ1-2, with no clear D. The V gene's germline CDR1 is SGHDN and CDR2 FVKESK. This CDR3 spans 13 amino acids. The germline V and J ends were trimmed by 1 base and 4 bases, with 7 bases remaining between them. CDR3 region: CASSQGGIYGYTF. The CDR3 nucleotides read TGTGCCAGCAGCCAAGGGGGAATCTATGGCTACACCTTC.

CDR3 in DNA: TGTGCCAGCAACTCTCGGCAGAGCTCCTACGAGCAGTACTTC. Translating it yields CASNSRQSSYEQYF. The chain carries TRBV7-9 and TRBJ2-7; no clear D gene. Germline V gives CDR1 SEHNR, CDR2 FQNEAQ (reference sequence). There are 14 residues in the CDR3. V lost 7 bases and J 0 bases, leaving 13 bases between the germline ends.

V and J are TRBV20-1 and TRBJ1-1, with 8 bases matching TRBD1. The CDR3 runs 13 residues. Germline V gene data show CDR1 as DFQATT and CDR2 as SNEGSKA (reference sequence). Germline trimming cut 7 bases from V and 1 base from J; bases unmatched to any gene: 5. CDR3 region: CSVRTGRNTEAFF. DNA for the CDR3: TGCAGTGTTAGGACAGGGAGGAACACTGAAGCTTTCTTT.

The chain recombines TRBV2 with TRBJ2-7, with D perhaps given as TRBD1 or TRBD2 (6 bases each). Germline V CDR1 and CDR2: SNHLY, FYNNEI. V was cut by 7 bases and J by 1 base, with 14 bases left in between. There are 14 residues in the CDR3. In DNA form, the CDR3 reads TGTGCCAGCATGATAGCGGACAGTTCCTACGAGCAGTACTTC. Its protein product is CASMIADSSYEQYF. Full variable domain (outside the CDR3, taken from reference TRBV2 and TRBJ2-7): EPEVTQTPSHQVTQMGQEVILRCVPISNHLYFYWYRQILGQKVEFLVSFYNNEISEKSEIFDDQFSVERPDGSNFTLKIRSTKLEDSAMYFCASMIADSSYEQYFGPGTRLTVT.

Turning to this clonotype: One end of the junction is discordant with germline, which a read error may explain. This chain uses TRBV2 with TRBJ1-5, with unresolved D. Germline CDR1 reads SNHLY; CDR2 reads FYNNEI. The CDR3 has 14 amino acids. CDR3 coding DNA: TGTGCCAGCAGTGAGAACCGTATCAATCGGCCCCAGCATTTT. Its translation is CASSENRINRPQHF.

As to this clonotype: This may arise from a read error, as a much more abundant clone is one base away. This sequence joins TRBV6-2 or TRBV6-3 and TRBJ2-7, with a weak D call TRBD1 (5 bases). The V gene's germline CDR1 is MNHEY and CDR2 SVGEGT. The CDR3 spans 12 residues. Trimming removed 5 bases from V and 10 bases from J, with 15 bases in between. Here the CDR3 reads CASSPRGGDQYF. CDR3 coding DNA: TGTGCCAGCAGTCCAAGGGGCGGCGATCAGTACTTC.

V gene TRBV10-3 combines with J gene TRBJ2-3, with 8 bases that match TRBD1. The J segment lost 0 bases and the V segment lost 2 bases, leaving 10 bases of the junction unmatched. The germline CDR1 and CDR2 sequences are ENHRY and SYGVKD. CDR3 length equals 18 residues. The CDR3, as DNA: TGTGCCATCAGTGAGAGACCCCTAGGGGACAGGAGCACAGATACGCAGTATTTT. Its translation: CAISERPLGDRSTDTQYF.

The CDR3 coding sequence is TGCAGCGCTTTGCCGGGGCCTGCGGTCTACAATGAGCAGTTCTTC. Translating gives CSALPGPAVYNEQFF. The chain combines TRBV29-1 with TRBJ2-1; either TRBD1 or TRBD2 may supply D (5 bases each). V lost 7 bases to trimming and J lost 3 bases, with 19 bases between them. The V gene's germline CDR1 is SQVTM and CDR2 ANQGSEA. The CDR3 totals 15 residues.

The chain uses TRBV4-1 and TRBJ2-3, with TRBD2 matching over 9 bases. V gave up 3 bases and J gave up 4 bases; unmatched junction bases: 14. The germline CDR1 and CDR2 sequences are MGHRA and YSYEKL. The length of the CDR3 is 18 residues. CDR3 in DNA: TGCGCCAGCAGCCACGATTTACTAGCGGGCCCCGTGGCAGATACGCAGTATTTT. Protein product: CASSHDLLAGPVADTQYF.

This clonotype appeared many times. An end of the junction does not agree with germline; a read error may underlie this. This chain uses TRBV5-1 with TRBJ2-7; D ambiguous. CDR3 size: 12 residues. Germline CDR1 is SGHRS and CDR2 is YFSETQ. CDR3 sequence reads: CASSFDGYEQYF. In DNA form, the CDR3 reads TGTGCCAGCAGTTTCGATGGGTACGAGCAGTACTTC.

The chain recombines TRBV24-1 with TRBJ1-5; a possible D gene is TRBD1 (5 bases). V lost 4 bases and J 1 base, leaving 13 bases between the germline ends. In germline, CDR1 is KGHDR, CDR2 SFDVKD. The CDR3 consists of 16 residues. DNA of the CDR3: TGTGCCACCAGTGAAGGTACAGGTCTCAGCAATCAGCCCCAGCATTTT. It specifies CATSEGTGLSNQPQHF.

This clonotype was counted at least ten times. The chain combines TRBV11-1 with TRBJ2-7; TRBD2 might be the D (5 bases). There are 15 residues in the CDR3. CDR1 is SGHAT and CDR2 is FQDESV in the germline V gene (reference sequence). The ends were cut back, 2 bases at V and 5 bases at J, with 16 bases in the middle. The CDR3 coding sequence is TGTGCCAGCAGCTTACGACACTCCTCGGGGAACGAGCAGTACTTC. It encodes CASSLRHSSGNEQYF.

The genes are TRBV2 and TRBJ2-7; D is possibly TRBD1 (6 bases). The CDR3 spans 15 residues. Trimming removed 9 bases at V and 5 bases at J, with 23 bases between. Germline CDR1 SNHLY, CDR2 FYNNEI. CDR3 coding DNA: TGTGCCAGATCCTCCCAGGACAGAAGAAACGACGAGCAGTACTTC. It yields the protein CARSSQDRRNDEQYF. The variable domain in full, with the rest retrieved from reference TRBV2 and TRBJ2-7, is EPEVTQTPSHQVTQMGQEVILRCVPISNHLYFYWYRQILGQKVEFLVSFYNNEISEKSEIFDDQFSVERPDGSNFTLKIRSTKLEDSAMYFCARSSQDRRNDEQYFGPGTRLTVT.